This T cell receptor (beta chain) derives from a study of cytomegalovirus exposure and HLA in healthy donors. In the PCR, 60 Vbeta and 13 Jbeta primers were used. This table comes from immunoSEQ multiplex PCR, and its TCRdb copy is limited to in-frame clones, with some not included. The sample lists about 98,000 clones; around 72% were seen once. Overall study results and limits: It was in a later analysis that TCR association rates were seen to vary by HLA locus, highest for DRB1 and lowest for HLA-C. Earlier analysis looked at TCR beta V segments, and most were productive about 90% or about 30% of the time.

J lost 4 bases, V lost 2 bases, and 3 bases had no gene match. The CDR3 runs 16 residues. CDR1 and CDR2 from the germline V gene are MGHDK and SYGVNS. On this clone: Its target is not known.

This sequence joins TRBV25-1 and TRBJ2-1, with 12 bases aligning to TRBD2. The specimen was PBMCs. This receptor was obtained from a male donor in good health and CMV-seronegative. The DNA for the CDR3 is TGTGCCAGCAGTGAACCGGGACTAGCGGGTTACAATGAGCAGTTCTTC. Translation gives CASSEPGLAGYNEQFF.